The clone carrying this T cell receptor (beta chain) has more than one count but fewer than ten. Its cognate antigen is unknown. This specimen includes other DNA sequences encoding the same CDR3. This entry is derived from a study of cytomegalovirus exposure and HLA in healthy donors. Study information: Earlier, some 180 million T cells were analyzed, and fewer than 120 million unique TCR beta sequences were found among them. Study results and caveats: A later analysis reportedly found that, within productive TCRs, an Asian-associated ancestry cluster had fewer N-insertions than the mean observed across the roughly 700 donors. It was reported that TCR beta sequences correctly inferred the HLA-A and HLA-B alleles for most subjects.

The PCR used 60 Vbeta and 13 Jbeta primers. Assay: immunoSEQ multiplex PCR; the TCRdb copy retains only in-frame clones and omits some. The data contain roughly 99,000 clones, approximately 80% of them singletons. This CDR3 is built from 13 residues. Trimming took 1 base from V and 3 from J, leaving 6 bases between them. Germline values: CDR1 LGHNA, CDR2 YSLEER. V usage is TRBV4-3 and J usage is TRBJ1-2; unclear D gene. Sequences were obtained from PBMCs. The TCR sequence derives from a male donor in good health and CMV-seropositive. The chain's CDR3 is CASSQGGDYGYTF. The CDR3 DNA reads as TGCGCCAGCAGCCAAGGCGGGGACTATGGCTACACCTTC.